The entry that follows covers one TCR beta chain sequence. In the authors' methods: Amplification with reference gene primers provided the estimates of nucleated cell counts. Sequencing used immunoSEQ multiplex PCR; TCRdb keeps in-frame clones, though not all of them. The V and J calls and clone size are taken from that table; D and trimming were inferred from the DNA. Of about 250,000 clones in the sample, about 86% were seen once. The data derive from a study of blood T cell repertoires in COVID-19. Overall study: Samples came from the United States, Italy and Spain, spanning acute and convalescent COVID-19. PBMCs, B-cell-depleted T cells, or T cells provided the cDNA or gDNA that made up the material.

Germline CDR1 SGHNT, CDR2 YYREEE (reference sequence). This CDR3 region has 15 residues. Deletions cut 5 bases from V and 2 bases from J, with 13 bases between. V is TRBV5-4 and J is TRBJ2-2; no firm D call. The material sequenced was peripheral blood. This receptor was obtained from a person aged 70 to 80 with COVID-19, enrolled during active disease. The CDR3 DNA reads TGTGCCAGCAGTAACCCAAAACAAAACACCGGGGAGCTGTTTTTT. Translating gives CASSNPKQNTGELFF.